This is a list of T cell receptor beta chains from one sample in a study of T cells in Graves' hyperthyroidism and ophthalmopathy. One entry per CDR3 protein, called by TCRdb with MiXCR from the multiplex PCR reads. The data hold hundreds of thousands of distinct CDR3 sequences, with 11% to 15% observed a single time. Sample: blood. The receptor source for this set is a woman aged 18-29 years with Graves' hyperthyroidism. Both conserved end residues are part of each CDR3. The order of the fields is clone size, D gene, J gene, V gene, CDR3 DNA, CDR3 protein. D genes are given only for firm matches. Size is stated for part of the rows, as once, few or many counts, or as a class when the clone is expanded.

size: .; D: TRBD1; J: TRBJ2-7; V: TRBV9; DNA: TGTGCCAGCAGCCCACCGGGACAGGGGGCGTCCTACGAGCAGTACTTC; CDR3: CASSPPGQGASYEQYF
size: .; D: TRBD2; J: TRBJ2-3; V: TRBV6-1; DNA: TGTGCCAGCAGTCTAGGGACTAGCGGGCCCTTTTCGCAGTATTTT; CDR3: CASSLGTSGPFSQYF
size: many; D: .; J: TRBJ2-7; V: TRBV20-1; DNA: TGCAGTGCCAAGTCTAGCTCTCCCCCCTACGAGCAGTACTTC; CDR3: CSAKSSSPPYEQYF
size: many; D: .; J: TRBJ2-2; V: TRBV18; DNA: TGTGCCAGCTCACCACAGCTGACCGGGGAGCTGTTTTTT; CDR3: CASSPQLTGELFF
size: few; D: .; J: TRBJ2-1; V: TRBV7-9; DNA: TGTGCCAGCAGCTTTGACTACTCGTGGCAGTTCTTC; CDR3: CASSFDYSWQFF
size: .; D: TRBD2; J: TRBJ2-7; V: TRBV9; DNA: TGTGCCAGCAGCGCCTCTACTAGCGTCTCCTACGAGCAGTACTTC; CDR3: CASSASTSVSYEQYF
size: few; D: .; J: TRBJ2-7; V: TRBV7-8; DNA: TGTGCCAGCAGCTTAGACCGATTCGACGAGCAGTACTTC; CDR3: CASSLDRFDEQYF
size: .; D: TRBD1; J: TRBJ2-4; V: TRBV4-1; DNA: TGCGCCAGCAGCCACCCGGGACAGGGTTCTCTAGCCAAAAACATTCAGTACTTC; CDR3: CASSHPGQGSLAKNIQYF
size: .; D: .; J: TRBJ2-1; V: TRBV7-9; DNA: TGTGCCAGCAGCTCGGTAGGGGGGGCACACAATGAGCAGTTCTTC; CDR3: CASSSVGGAHNEQFF
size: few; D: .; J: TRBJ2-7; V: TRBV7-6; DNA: TGTGCCAGCAGCCTAGGACAGAACCCAACCCTTGACTTC; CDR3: CASSLGQNPTLDF
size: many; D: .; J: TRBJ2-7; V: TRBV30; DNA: TGTGCCCTCCGCCCGGGAAGCAGGCGCGAGCAGTACTTC; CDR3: CALRPGSRREQYF
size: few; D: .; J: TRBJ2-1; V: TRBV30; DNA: TGTGCCTGGAAACCGGACAGCATTTACAATGAGCAGTTCTTC; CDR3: CAWKPDSIYNEQFF
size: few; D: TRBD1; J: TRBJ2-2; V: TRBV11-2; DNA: TGTGCCAGCGGGGACAGGGCCGGGGAGCTGTTTTTT; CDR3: CASGDRAGELFF
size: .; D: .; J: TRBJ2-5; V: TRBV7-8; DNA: TGTGCCAGCAGCCCCCGAAGTAGAGAGACCCAGTACTTC; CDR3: CASSPRSRETQYF
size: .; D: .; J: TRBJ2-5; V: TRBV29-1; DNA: TGCAGCGTTGAAGATGGGTGGTTCCAAGAGACCCAGTACTTC; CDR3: CSVEDGWFQETQYF
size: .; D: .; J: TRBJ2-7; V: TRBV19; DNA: TGTGCCCAGGCGCACGAGCAGTACTTC; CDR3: CAQAHEQYF
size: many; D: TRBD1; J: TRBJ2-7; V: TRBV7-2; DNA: TGTGCCAGCAGCCAGACCGGGACAGGGGCCCACGAGCAGTACTTC; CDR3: CASSQTGTGAHEQYF
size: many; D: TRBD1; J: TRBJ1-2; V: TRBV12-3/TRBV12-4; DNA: TGTGCCAGCACCCCAGGGGGGGGCGCGACCGGCTACACCTTC; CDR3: CASTPGGGATGYTF
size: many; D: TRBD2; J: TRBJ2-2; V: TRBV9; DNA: TGTGCCAGCAGCGGCGGACTAGCGGAGAAGAACACCGGGGAGCTGTTTTTT; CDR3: CASSGGLAEKNTGELFF
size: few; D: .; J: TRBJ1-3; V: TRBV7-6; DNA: TGTGCCAGCAGCCATTACAGGGTGGGTCCTGGAAACACCATATATTTT; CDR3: CASSHYRVGPGNTIYF
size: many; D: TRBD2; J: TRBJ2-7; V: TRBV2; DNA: TGTGCCAGCACCCGGACTAGCGGGACCTACGAGCAGTACTTC; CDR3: CASTRTSGTYEQYF
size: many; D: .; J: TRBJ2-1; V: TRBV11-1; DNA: TGTGCCAGCAGCTTAGCCTGGGGAGCACGGAATGAGCAGTTCTTC; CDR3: CASSLAWGARNEQFF
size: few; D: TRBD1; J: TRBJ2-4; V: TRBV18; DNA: TGTGCCAGCTCACCATCCAGACAGGGGGGCATTCAGTACTTC; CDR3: CASSPSRQGGIQYF
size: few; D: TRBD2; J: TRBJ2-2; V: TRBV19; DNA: TGTGCCAGTACGGGACTAGCGGGAGGGCCGGACACCGGGGAGCTGTTTTTT; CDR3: CASTGLAGGPDTGELFF
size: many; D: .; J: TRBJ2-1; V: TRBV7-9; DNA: TGTGCCAGCAGCTTACAGGGCGCTACTGAGCAGTTCTTC; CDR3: CASSLQGATEQFF
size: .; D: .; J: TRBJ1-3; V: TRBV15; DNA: TGTGCCACCAGCAGAGCAGGGGCTGCTGGAAACACCATATATTTT; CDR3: CATSRAGAAGNTIYF
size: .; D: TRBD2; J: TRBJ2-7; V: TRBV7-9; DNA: TGTGCCAGCAGCTCGCACGGGACTAGCGGGATTATGAGCTCCTACGAGCAGTACTTC; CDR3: CASSSHGTSGIMSSYEQYF
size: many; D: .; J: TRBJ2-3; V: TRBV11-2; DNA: TGTGCCAGCAGCTTAGAGACGGCTAGCGGCACAGATACGCAGTATTTT; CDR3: CASSLETASGTDTQYF
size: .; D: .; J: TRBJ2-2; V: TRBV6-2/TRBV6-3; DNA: TGTGCCAGCAGTGACTCGAGGTTGGGCGGGGAGCTGTTTTTT; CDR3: CASSDSRLGGELFF
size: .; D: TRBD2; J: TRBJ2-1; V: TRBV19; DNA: TGTGCCAGTAGCCCGTTCGGACGGGGGGGGGACAATGAGCAGTTCTTC; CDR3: CASSPFGRGGDNEQFF
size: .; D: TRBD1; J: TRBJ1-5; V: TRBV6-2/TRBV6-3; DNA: TGTGCCAGCAGTCCGACAGGGTTTGAAGAAAGCAATCAGCCCCAGCATTTT; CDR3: CASSPTGFEESNQPQHF
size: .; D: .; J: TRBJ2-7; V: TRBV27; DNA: TGTGCCAGCAGTTTGGGAGGTCTAGCTTCCTACGAGCAGTACTTC; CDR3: CASSLGGLASYEQYF
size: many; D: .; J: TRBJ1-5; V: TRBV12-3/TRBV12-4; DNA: TGTGCCAGCAGTCGGACAGGCAATCAGCCCCAGCATTTT; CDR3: CASSRTGNQPQHF
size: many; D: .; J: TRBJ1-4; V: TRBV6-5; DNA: TGTGCCAGCAGTTACTCACCCACAGGTTTCGCAACTAATGAAAAACTGTTTTTT; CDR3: CASSYSPTGFATNEKLFF
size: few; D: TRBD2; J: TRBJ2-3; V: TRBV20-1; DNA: TGCAGTGCTGTTCGACTAGCGGGAGGGCCGGGGGATACGCAGTATTTT; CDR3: CSAVRLAGGPGDTQYF
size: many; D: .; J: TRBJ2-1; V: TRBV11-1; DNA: TGTGCCAGCAGCTTAGGAGTAGATGAGCAGTTCTTC; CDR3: CASSLGVDEQFF
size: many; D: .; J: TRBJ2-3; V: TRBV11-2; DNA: TGTGCCAGCAGCTTATACGGGGCGGATTCAGATACGCAGTATTTT; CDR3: CASSLYGADSDTQYF
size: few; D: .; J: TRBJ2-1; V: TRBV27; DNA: TGTGCCAGCGGATTTGGTGGCGTTGCGAATGAGCAGTTCTTC; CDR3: CASGFGGVANEQFF
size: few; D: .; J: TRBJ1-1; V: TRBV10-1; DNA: TGCGCCAGCAGTGATCCCGGACATGACACTGAAGCTTTCTTT; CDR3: CASSDPGHDTEAFF
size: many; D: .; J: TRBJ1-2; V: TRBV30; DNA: TGTGCCTGGATCCAGACAGCTAACTATGGCTACACCTTC; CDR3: CAWIQTANYGYTF
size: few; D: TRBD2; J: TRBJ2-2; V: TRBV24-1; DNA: TGTGCCACCAGTGGTAGCGGGACTCCGCGCACCGGGGAGCTGTTTTTT; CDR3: CATSGSGTPRTGELFF
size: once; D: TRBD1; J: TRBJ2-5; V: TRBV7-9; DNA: TGTGCCAGCAGCCTGACAGGGAGTTCTGGAGAGACCCAGTACTTC; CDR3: CASSLTGSSGETQYF
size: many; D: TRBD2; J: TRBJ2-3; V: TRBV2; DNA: TGTGCCACCACGTCGGGACTAGCGGGCGCTACGCAGTATTTT; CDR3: CATTSGLAGATQYF
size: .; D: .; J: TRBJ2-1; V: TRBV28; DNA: TGTGCCAGCAGTTGGCCGGCCCTCGAGCAGTTCTTC; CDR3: CASSWPALEQFF
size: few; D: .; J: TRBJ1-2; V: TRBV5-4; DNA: TGTGCCAGCAGCTTGGAAACCACATCTAACTATGGCTACACCTTC; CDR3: CASSLETTSNYGYTF
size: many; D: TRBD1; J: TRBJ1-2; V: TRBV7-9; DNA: TGTGCCAGCAGCTCGGGCAGGGGGCACTATGGCTACACCTTC; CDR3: CASSSGRGHYGYTF
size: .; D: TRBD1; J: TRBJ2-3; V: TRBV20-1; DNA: TGCAGTGCTAGACGGCCCCCGGGACAGGGGACAGATACGCAGTATTTT; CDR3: CSARRPPGQGTDTQYF
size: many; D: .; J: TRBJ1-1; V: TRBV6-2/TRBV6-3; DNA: TGTGCCAGCAGTTTTGGTTATGGACAGAACACTGAAGCTTTCTTT; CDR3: CASSFGYGQNTEAFF
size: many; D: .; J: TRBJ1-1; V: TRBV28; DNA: TGTGCCAGCAGTTCACCACAGGGAACGAACACTGAAGCTTTCTTT; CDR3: CASSSPQGTNTEAFF
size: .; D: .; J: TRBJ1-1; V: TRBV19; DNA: TGTGCCAGTAAAACGGGGAGGGGGACTGAAGCTTTCTTT; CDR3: CASKTGRGTEAFF
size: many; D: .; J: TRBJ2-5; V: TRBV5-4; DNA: TGTGCCAGCAGCTTGCAGCTTGTGGGGGAGACCCAGTACTTC; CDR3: CASSLQLVGETQYF
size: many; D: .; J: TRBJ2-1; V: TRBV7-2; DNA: TGTGCCAGCAGCTTAGGCTCGAGCTCCTACAATGAGCAGTTCTTC; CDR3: CASSLGSSSYNEQFF
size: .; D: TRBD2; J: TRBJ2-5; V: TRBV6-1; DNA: TGTGCCAGCCACGCTTTCGGGGGGATAATGGAGACCCAGTACTTC; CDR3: CASHAFGGIMETQYF
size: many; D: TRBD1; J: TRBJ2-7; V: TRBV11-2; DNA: TGTGCCAGCAGCCCCGGGACAGGGTATCGCGAGCAGTACTTC; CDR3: CASSPGTGYREQYF